Below are 28 T cell receptor beta chains sequenced from a single sample in a study of blood T cells in healthy people across ages (dated by TCRdb to about 2015). The library was obtained by 5' RACE. Sequencing used an Illumina HiSeq 2500. A second about 7 to 12 cycle PCR used a sample-barcoded 5' primer and a J-beta primer mix. TCRdb's own reprocessing of the public reads used fastp at Q25 and MiXCR and kept productive beta chains. Each entry merges the rows of one CDR3 protein and shows their most common DNA and genes. In this sample the table shows fewer than 650,000 distinct CDR3 sequences, about 25% of which occur a single time. 3% to 4.5% of the sample rests with the top ten. This same sample was also part of a study on T cells of mothers and their children.

The material sequenced was blood. The source of these receptors is a boy aged 2 to 10 in good health.

CDR3 nucleotide sequence: TGTGCCAGCAGGCCACCGGGACAGAACACCGGGGAGCTGTTTTTT. This translates into CASRPPGQNTGELFF. J is TRBJ2-2 and V is TRBV6-1; D is perhaps TRBD1 (6 bases). Germline V gene sequence: CDR1 MNHNS, CDR2 SASEGT. The CDR3 spans 15 residues. The V gene lost 6 bases and the J gene lost 1 base, with 12 bases spanning the gap.

In its sample, this clonotype was seen many times. This sequence joins TRBV7-2 and TRBJ1-4, with a tentative D call TRBD1 (5 bases). Trimming shortened V by 1 base and J by 5 bases, and 5 bases separated the two germline ends. The CDR3 has 13 residues. Germline CDR1 is SGHTA and CDR2 is FQGNSA. Here the CDR3 DNA reads TGTGCCAGCAGCTTAGGGGGGAATGAAAAACTGTTTTTT. It yields the protein CASSLGGNEKLFF.

The chain is built from TRBV7-9 and TRBJ1-2; D is unresolved. The CDR3 extends over 15 amino acids. V was trimmed by 1 base and J by 0 bases, leaving 9 bases between them. Germline V lookup: CDR1 SEHNR, CDR2 FQNEAQ (reference sequence). CDR3 DNA: TGTGCCAGCAGCTTAGGCCCCCAGCCTAACTATGGCTACACCTTC. Translated: CASSLGPQPNYGYTF.

This clonotype has just a few counts. CDR3 coding DNA: TGCAGTGCTAACTCGCGCTCCTACGAGCAGTACTTC. It is translated as CSANSRSYEQYF. The V and J genes are TRBV20-1 and TRBJ2-7; D is undetermined. Looked up from germline, CDR1 is DFQATT and CDR2 is SNEGSKA (reference sequence). This CDR3 has 12 amino acids. V was shortened by 4 bases and J by 0 bases, with 7 bases between the two germline ends.

This clonotype has just a few counts. The chain has TRBV10-3 and TRBJ2-1; 9 bases match TRBD1. V gave up 4 bases and J gave up 8 bases; unmatched junction bases: 12. Germline CDR1 and CDR2: ENHRY and SYGVKD. This CDR3 contains 16 residues. This CDR3 reads CAISGAGTGRFDEQFF. The CDR3 DNA is TGTGCCATCAGTGGAGCCGGGACAGGGAGGTTCGATGAGCAGTTCTTC.

This clonotype was found a few times. The genes are TRBV7-3 and TRBJ2-1, with D perhaps TRBD1 or TRBD2 (5 bases each). The germline V gene encodes CDR1 SGHTA and CDR2 FQGTGA. This CDR3 has 17 residues. V was trimmed by 5 bases and J by 1 base, leaving 18 bases between them. The CDR3 sequence: CASSLTPGSGSYNEQFF. The CDR3, as DNA: TGTGCCAGCAGCCTTACCCCAGGGTCGGGGTCCTACAATGAGCAGTTCTTC.

The chain joins TRBV12-3 or TRBV12-4 to TRBJ2-2; D may match TRBD1 or TRBD2 (6 bases each). Trimming took 10 bases from V and 3 from J, leaving 9 bases between them. The CDR3 is 12 residues long. The CDR3 protein is CATGEDTGELFF. CDR3 in DNA: TGTGCCACAGGGGAGGACACCGGGGAGCTGTTTTTT.

This clonotype was observed a handful of times. The genes are TRBV11-2 and TRBJ2-5, with D possibly being TRBD1 (6 bases). With 8 bases removed from V and 2 bases from J, the gap between germline ends came to 12 bases. The germline V gene encodes CDR1 SGHAT and CDR2 FQNNGV. The CDR3 covers 13 residues. CDR3 sequence (DNA): TGTGCCAGCTCCTACAGGGCTCAAGAGACCCAGTACTTC. Residues: CASSYRAQETQYF.

V gene TRBV12-3 or TRBV12-4 combines with J gene TRBJ2-3; D is ambiguous. CDR3 length: 14 amino acids. The V gene lost 3 bases and the J gene lost 1 base, with 8 bases spanning the gap. CDR3: CASSFAYGTDTQYF. CDR3 DNA sequence: TGTGCCAGCAGTTTTGCGTATGGCACAGATACGCAGTATTTT.

This clonotype was observed many times. The chain combines TRBV20-1 with TRBJ2-7; D remains unclear. The CDR3 runs 12 residues. CDR1 and CDR2 from the germline V gene are DFQATT and SNEGSKA (reference sequence). Trimming stripped 3 bases from V and 4 bases from J, with 10 bases between. CDR3 DNA: TGCAGTGCTAGCGTAACCGGTTACGAGCAGTACTTC. Translated: CSASVTGYEQYF.

V gene TRBV28 combines with J gene TRBJ2-6, with TRBD1 identical over 10 bases. Trimming removed 4 bases from V and 4 bases from J; junction bases left unmatched: 10. CDR1 and CDR2 (germline): MDHEN, SYDVKM. The CDR3 has 18 amino acids. The CDR3 region is CASSWGGTGDVGANVLTF. The DNA for the CDR3 is TGTGCCAGCAGTTGGGGCGGGACAGGGGACGTCGGGGCCAACGTCCTGACTTTC.

This clonotype occurred a few times. The chain joins TRBV3-1 to TRBJ2-1; the D is unclear. This CDR3 spans 14 amino acids. Germline values: CDR1 LGHDT, CDR2 YNNKEL (reference sequence). Between the trimmed V and J ends, which lost 0 bases and 9 bases, there was a span of 12 bases. The CDR3 region is CASSQDSAVGEQFF. The CDR3 DNA reads TGTGCCAGCAGCCAAGATTCGGCGGTAGGTGAGCAGTTCTTC.

This clonotype has only a few counts. This chain joins TRBV19 and TRBJ2-5; D not certain. Per germline, CDR1 LNHDA and CDR2 SQIVND (reference sequence). The CDR3 length is 15 residues. Trimming cost V 6 bases and J 5 bases, with 19 bases left between them. CDR3 in amino acids: CASSQEGSYWETQYF. CDR3 sequence (DNA): TGTGCCAGTAGCCAGGAAGGGTCTTATTGGGAGACCCAGTACTTC.

This chain joins TRBV20-1 and TRBJ2-1, with 14 nucleotides matching TRBD2. The CDR3 is made up of 14 amino acids. V lost 6 bases to trimming and J lost 6 bases; unmatched junction nucleotides: 4. Germline-derived CDR1 and CDR2 are DFQATT and SNEGSKA (reference sequence). CDR3 DNA sequence: TGCAGTGCCCCGGGACTAGCGGGAGCCAATGAGCAGTTCTTC. It codes for CSAPGLAGANEQFF.

This clonotype has just a few counts. V usage is TRBV5-5 and J usage is TRBJ1-4; 9 bases are a match to TRBD1. J was trimmed by 6 bases and V by 4 bases; bases with no gene match: 10. This CDR3 spans 16 amino acids. Germline-derived CDR1 and CDR2 are SGHKS and YYEKEE (reference sequence). The CDR3 DNA reads as TGTGCCAGCAGCCTGCCGGGACAGGGTATGGATGAAAAACTGTTTTTT. Its protein product is CASSLPGQGMDEKLFF.

This clonotype was detected only a few times. V and J are TRBV20-1 and TRBJ2-4, with D tentatively TRBD2 (7 bases). The V end lost 5 bases, the J end lost 1 base, and 15 bases lay between the germline ends. The CDR3 runs to 15 residues. Germline CDR1 reads DFQATT; CDR2 reads SNEGSKA (reference sequence). The CDR3 DNA is TGCAGTGCTTGTAGGGGGGGGCCGGCCAAAAACATTCAGTACTTC. Residues: CSACRGGPAKNIQYF.

This sequence joins TRBV24-1 and TRBJ2-1; maybe TRBD2 (8 bases). The length of the CDR3 is 15 residues. The ends were cut back, 6 bases at V and 8 bases at J, with 19 bases in the middle. The V gene's germline CDR1 is KGHDR and CDR2 SFDVKD. CDR3: CATSTEGASGYEQFF. The CDR3 DNA reads TGTGCCACCAGTACTGAGGGGGCTAGCGGGTATGAGCAGTTCTTC.

The chain couples TRBV2 to TRBJ1-2, with a tentative D call TRBD1 (5 bases). The CDR3 is 12 amino acids. Germline values: CDR1 SNHLY, CDR2 FYNNEI. V was shortened by 3 bases and J by 7 bases, with 9 bases between the two germline ends. The CDR3 is CASSEDISGYTF. As DNA, the CDR3 is TGTGCCAGCAGTGAGGACATCAGTGGCTACACCTTC.

The J gene is TRBJ2-7, the V gene TRBV6-2 or TRBV6-3; 7 bases are a match to TRBD1. Germline loops: CDR1 MNHEY, CDR2 SVGEGT. The CDR3 totals 13 residues. V shed 5 bases and J 3 bases; nucleotides not matched to a gene: 4. Here the CDR3 reads CASSRRQGYEQYF. The CDR3 bases are TGTGCCAGCAGTCGACGACAGGGCTACGAGCAGTACTTC.

With regard to this clonotype: Germline and junction disagree at one end, which may indicate a read error. The chain has TRBV20-1 and TRBJ2-1; no clear D gene. Germline CDR1 DFQATT, CDR2 SNEGSKA (reference sequence). The CDR3 covers 12 residues. The CDR3 reads CATVLSYNEQFF. For the CDR3, the DNA is TGTGCTACAGTCCTCTCCTACAATGAGCAGTTCTTC.

In its sample, this clonotype was seen a few times. Sequence at one end of the junction differs from germline and may be a read error. This chain links TRBV6-7 with TRBJ1-1; 10 positions match TRBD1. TRBV6-7 is assigned to the ORF class and has an uncertain function. This CDR3 spans 14 amino acids. CDR3 sequence (DNA): TGTGCCAGCGGGGGACAGGGGCCGAACACTGGAGCTTTCTTT. It is translated as CASGGQGPNTGAFF.

This clonotype appeared a few times. The chain combines TRBV12-3 or TRBV12-4 with TRBJ2-3, with D perhaps being TRBD1 or TRBD2 (5 bases each). Deletions cut 6 bases from V and 0 bases from J, with 16 bases between. This CDR3 comprises 16 residues. The CDR3 here is CASSSLPGRSTDTQYF. CDR3 DNA: TGTGCCAGCAGCTCCCTTCCGGGACGCAGCACAGATACGCAGTATTTT.

A few counts support this clonotype. The V call is TRBV5-1, the J call TRBJ2-7; tentative D call: TRBD1 (7 bases). There are 13 residues in the CDR3. Trimming pared 10 bases from V and 2 bases from J, leaving 16 bases between. CDR1 is SGHRS, CDR2 YFSETQ, per germline. The chain's CDR3 is CADRQGGPYEQYF. CDR3 nucleotide sequence: TGCGCCGACAGACAGGGAGGCCCCTACGAGCAGTACTTC.

The DNA of the CDR3 is TGTGCCAGCAATCAGAGACAGGACCTATCTGGCTACACCTTC. The encoded protein is CASNQRQDLSGYTF. The chain links TRBV3-1 to TRBJ1-2, with D possibly TRBD1 on 6 matching bases. The germline V gene has CDR1 LGHDT and CDR2 YNNKEL (reference sequence). V gave up 7 bases and J gave up 7 bases, with 19 bases separating them. The CDR3 loop spans 14 amino acids.

This clonotype was counted between two and nine times. The rearrangement uses TRBV7-3 and TRBJ2-5; TRBD2 matches at 9 bases. This CDR3 is 16 amino acids long. Germline V gene data show CDR1 as SGHTA and CDR2 as FQGTGA. V was pared by 2 bases and J by 2 bases, with 6 bases of the junction left unmatched. The CDR3 region has the DNA TGTGCCAGCAGCTTAGTGGCTAGCGGGGTACAAGAGACCCAGTACTTC. Translation: CASSLVASGVQETQYF.

The chain is built from TRBV5-6 and TRBJ2-7, with TRBD1 as a possible D gene (6 bases). V was shortened by 4 bases and J by 4 bases, with 18 bases between the two germline ends. There are 15 residues in the CDR3. CDR1 is SGHDT, CDR2 YYEEEE, per germline. CDR3 DNA sequence: TGTGCCAGCAGCGCCGCAACAGGGTTCGGGTACGAGCAGTACTTC. Translated: CASSAATGFGYEQYF.

The J gene is TRBJ2-7, the V gene TRBV14; D is perhaps TRBD1 (6 bases). The CDR3 is 14 residues long. Germline V gene data show CDR1 as SGHDN and CDR2 as FVKESK. V was cut by 4 bases and J by 1 base, with 11 bases left in between. CDR3 protein: CASSRNRVSYEQYF. CDR3 coding DNA: TGTGCCAGCAGCCGCAACAGGGTTTCCTACGAGCAGTACTTC.

This clonotype was counted between two and nine times. This chain uses TRBV19 with TRBJ1-1, with D hard to call. CDR1 and CDR2 (germline): LNHDA, SQIVND (reference sequence). This CDR3 comprises 14 residues. V lost 3 bases, J lost 5 bases, and 13 bases lay in between. The CDR3, as DNA: TGTGCCAGTAGTATGGATAGGGCGAGGACTGAAGCTTTCTTT. This translates into CASSMDRARTEAFF.